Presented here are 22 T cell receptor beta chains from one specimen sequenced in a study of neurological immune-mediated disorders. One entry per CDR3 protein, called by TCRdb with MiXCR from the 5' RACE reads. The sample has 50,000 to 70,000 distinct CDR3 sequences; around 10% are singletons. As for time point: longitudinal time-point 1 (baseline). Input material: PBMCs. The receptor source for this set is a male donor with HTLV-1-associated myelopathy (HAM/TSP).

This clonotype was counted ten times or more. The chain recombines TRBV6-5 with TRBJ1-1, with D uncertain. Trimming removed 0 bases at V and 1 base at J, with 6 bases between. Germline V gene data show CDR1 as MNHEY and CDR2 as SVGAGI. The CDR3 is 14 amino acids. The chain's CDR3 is CASSYSIENTEAFF. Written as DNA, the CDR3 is TGTGCCAGCAGTTACTCGATAGAGAACACTGAAGCTTTCTTT.

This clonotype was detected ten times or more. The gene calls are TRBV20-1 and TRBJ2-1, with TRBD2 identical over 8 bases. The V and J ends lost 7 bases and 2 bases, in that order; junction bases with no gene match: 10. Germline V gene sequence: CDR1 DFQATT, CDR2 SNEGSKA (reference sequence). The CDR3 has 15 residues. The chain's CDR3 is CSEGRAGAPYNEQFF. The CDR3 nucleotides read TGCAGTGAGGGGCGAGCGGGGGCCCCCTACAATGAGCAGTTCTTC.

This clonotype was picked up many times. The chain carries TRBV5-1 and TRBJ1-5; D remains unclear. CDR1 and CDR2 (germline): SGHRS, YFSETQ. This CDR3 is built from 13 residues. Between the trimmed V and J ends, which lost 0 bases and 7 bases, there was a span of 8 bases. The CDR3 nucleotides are TGCGCCAGCAGCTTGGGTTCGGGGCAGCCCCAGCATTTT. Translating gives CASSLGSGQPQHF.

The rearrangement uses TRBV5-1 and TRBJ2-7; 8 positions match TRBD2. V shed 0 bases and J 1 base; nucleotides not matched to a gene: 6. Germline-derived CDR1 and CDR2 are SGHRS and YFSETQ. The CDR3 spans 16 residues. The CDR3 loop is CASSLDGGGISYEQYF. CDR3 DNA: TGCGCCAGCAGCTTGGATGGCGGGGGGATTTCCTACGAGCAGTACTTC.

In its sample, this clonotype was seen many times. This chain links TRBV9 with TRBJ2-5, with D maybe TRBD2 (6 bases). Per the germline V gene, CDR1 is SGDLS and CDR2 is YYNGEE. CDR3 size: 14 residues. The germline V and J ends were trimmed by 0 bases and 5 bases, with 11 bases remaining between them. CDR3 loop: CASSVGGVVETQYF. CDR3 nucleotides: TGTGCCAGCAGCGTAGGGGGGGTAGTGGAGACCCAGTACTTC.

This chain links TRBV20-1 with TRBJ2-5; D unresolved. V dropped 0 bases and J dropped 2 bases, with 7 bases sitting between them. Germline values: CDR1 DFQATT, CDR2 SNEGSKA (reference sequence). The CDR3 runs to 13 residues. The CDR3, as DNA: TGCAGTGCTAGAGATTTTGGGCAAGAGACCCAGTACTTC. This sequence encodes CSARDFGQETQYF.

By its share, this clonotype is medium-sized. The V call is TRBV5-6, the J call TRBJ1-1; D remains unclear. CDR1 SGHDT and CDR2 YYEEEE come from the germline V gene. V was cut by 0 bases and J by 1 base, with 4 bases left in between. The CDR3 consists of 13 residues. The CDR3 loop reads CASSLGPNTEAFF. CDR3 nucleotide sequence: TGTGCCAGCAGCTTGGGACCGAACACTGAAGCTTTCTTT.

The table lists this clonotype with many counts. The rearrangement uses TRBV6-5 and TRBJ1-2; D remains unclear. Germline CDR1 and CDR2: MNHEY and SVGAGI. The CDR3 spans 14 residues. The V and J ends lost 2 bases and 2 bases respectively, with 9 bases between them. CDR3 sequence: CASSYAGGNYGYTF. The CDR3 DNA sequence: TGTGCCAGCAGTTACGCGGGCGGAAACTATGGCTACACCTTC.

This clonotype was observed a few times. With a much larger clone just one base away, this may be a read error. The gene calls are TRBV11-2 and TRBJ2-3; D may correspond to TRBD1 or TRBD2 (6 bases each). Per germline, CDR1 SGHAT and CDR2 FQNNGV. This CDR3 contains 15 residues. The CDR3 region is CASTLAGGLTYTQYF. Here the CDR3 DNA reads TGTGCCAGCACCCTTGCCGGGGGCCTCACATATACGCAGTATTTT.

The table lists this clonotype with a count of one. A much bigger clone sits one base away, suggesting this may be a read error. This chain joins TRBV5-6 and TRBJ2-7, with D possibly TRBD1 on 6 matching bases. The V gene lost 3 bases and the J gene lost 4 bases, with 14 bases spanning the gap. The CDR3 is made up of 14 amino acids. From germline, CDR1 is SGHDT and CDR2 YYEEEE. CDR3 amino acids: CASSWVQGRYEQYF. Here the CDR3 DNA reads TGTGCCAGCAGCTGGGTACAGGGTCGGTACGAGCAGTACTTC.

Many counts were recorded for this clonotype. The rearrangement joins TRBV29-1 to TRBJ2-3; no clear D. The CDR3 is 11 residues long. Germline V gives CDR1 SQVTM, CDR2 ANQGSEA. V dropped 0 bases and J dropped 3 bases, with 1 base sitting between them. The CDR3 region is CSVEDTDTQYF. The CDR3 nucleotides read TGCAGCGTTGAAGATACAGATACGCAGTATTTT.

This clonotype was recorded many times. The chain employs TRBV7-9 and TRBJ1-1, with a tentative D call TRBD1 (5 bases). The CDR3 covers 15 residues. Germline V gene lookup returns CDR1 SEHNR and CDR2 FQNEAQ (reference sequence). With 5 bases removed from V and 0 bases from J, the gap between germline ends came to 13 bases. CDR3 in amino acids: CASSHPGGMNTEAFF. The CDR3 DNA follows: TGTGCCAGCAGCCATCCGGGGGGTATGAACACTGAAGCTTTCTTT.

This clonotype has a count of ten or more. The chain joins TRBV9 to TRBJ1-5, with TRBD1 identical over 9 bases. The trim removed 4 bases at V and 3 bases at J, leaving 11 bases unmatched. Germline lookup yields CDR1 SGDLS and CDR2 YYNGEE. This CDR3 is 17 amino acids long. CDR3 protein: CASSYSGDREHNQPQHF. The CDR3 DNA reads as TGTGCCAGCAGCTACTCCGGGGACAGGGAACACAATCAGCCCCAGCATTTT.

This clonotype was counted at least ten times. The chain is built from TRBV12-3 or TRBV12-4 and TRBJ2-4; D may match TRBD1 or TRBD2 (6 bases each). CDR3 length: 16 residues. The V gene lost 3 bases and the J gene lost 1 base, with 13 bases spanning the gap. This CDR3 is CASSFGGGSAKNIQYF. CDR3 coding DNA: TGTGCCAGCAGTTTCGGAGGGGGGTCGGCCAAAAACATTCAGTACTTC.

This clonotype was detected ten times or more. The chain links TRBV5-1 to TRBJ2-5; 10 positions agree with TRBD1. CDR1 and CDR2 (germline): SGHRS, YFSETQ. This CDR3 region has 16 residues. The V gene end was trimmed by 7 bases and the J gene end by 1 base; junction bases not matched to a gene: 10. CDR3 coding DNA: TGCGCCAGCGGGCGAGGGACAGGGGCCCTCCAAGAGACCCAGTACTTC. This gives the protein CASGRGTGALQETQYF. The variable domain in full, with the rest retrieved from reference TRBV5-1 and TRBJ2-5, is KAGVTQTPRYLIKTRGQQVTLSCSPISGHRSVSWYQQTPGQGLQFLFEYFSETQRNKGNFPGRFSGRQFSNSRSEMNVSTLELGDSALYLCASGRGTGALQETQYFGPGTRLLVL.

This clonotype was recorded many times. CDR3 DNA sequence: TGCAGCGTAGGGAGCCAAGAGACCCAGTACTTC. Translating gives CSVGSQETQYF. The chain carries TRBV29-1 and TRBJ2-5, with D possibly being TRBD2 (5 bases). Looked up from germline, CDR1 is SQVTM and CDR2 is ANQGSEA. Trimming cost V 6 bases and J 1 base, with 6 bases left between them. This CDR3 contains 11 residues.

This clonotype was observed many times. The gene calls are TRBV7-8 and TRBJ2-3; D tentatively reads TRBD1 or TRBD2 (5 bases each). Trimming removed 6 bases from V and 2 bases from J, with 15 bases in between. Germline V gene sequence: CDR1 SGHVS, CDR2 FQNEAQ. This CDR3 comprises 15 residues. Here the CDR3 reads CASRYEGPITDTQYF. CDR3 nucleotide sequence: TGTGCCAGCAGGTACGAGGGACCGATCACAGATACGCAGTATTTT.

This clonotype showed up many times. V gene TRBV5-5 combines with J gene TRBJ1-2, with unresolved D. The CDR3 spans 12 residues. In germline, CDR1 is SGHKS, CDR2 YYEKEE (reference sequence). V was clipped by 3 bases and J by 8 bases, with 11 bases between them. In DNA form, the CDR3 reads TGTGCCAGCAGCTACGCCGTCCGGGGCTACACCTTC. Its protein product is CASSYAVRGYTF.

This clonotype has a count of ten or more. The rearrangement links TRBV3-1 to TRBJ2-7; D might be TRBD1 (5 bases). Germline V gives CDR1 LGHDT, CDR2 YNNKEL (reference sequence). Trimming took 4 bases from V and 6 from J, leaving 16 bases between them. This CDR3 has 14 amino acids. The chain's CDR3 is CASSLSSSGAEQYF. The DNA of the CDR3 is TGTGCCAGCAGCCTTTCATCTTCTGGGGCCGAGCAGTACTTC.

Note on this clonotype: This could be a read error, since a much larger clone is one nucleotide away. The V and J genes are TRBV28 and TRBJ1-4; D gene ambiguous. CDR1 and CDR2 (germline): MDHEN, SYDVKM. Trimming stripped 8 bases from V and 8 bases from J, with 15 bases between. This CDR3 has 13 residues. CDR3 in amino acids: CASGLAWREKLFF. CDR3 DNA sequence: TGTGCCAGCGGGTTAGCGTGGCGAGAAAAACTGTTTTTT. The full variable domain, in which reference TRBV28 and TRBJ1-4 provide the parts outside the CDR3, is DVKVTQSSRYLVKRTGEKVFLECVQDMDHENMFWYRQDPGLGLRLIYFSYDVKMKEKGDIPEGYSVSREKKERFSLILESASTNQTSMYLCASGLAWREKLFFGSGTQLSVL.

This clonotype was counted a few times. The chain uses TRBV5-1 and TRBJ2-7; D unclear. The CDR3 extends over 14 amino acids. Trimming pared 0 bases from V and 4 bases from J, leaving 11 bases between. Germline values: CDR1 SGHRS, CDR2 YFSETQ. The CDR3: CASSLAPIGYEQYF. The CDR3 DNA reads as TGCGCCAGCAGCTTGGCACCTATCGGATACGAGCAGTACTTC.

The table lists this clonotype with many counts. CDR3 sequence: CASSLASYTDTQYF. The CDR3 coding sequence is TGTGCCAGCAGCTTGGCCAGCTACACAGATACGCAGTATTTT. The rearrangement uses TRBV5-5 and TRBJ2-3; the D is unclear. V was pared by 0 bases and J by 2 bases, with 7 bases between. The CDR3 spans 14 residues. The germline gives CDR1 SGHKS, CDR2 YYEKEE (reference sequence).